This TCR beta chain was sequenced for a study of CD8 T cells in Susac syndrome. RNA was extracted with the RNeasy kit, and a quantity of about 0.45 to 1 ug was reverse transcribed using random hexamers. It was immunoSEQ multiplex PCR that amplified TCR beta CDR3 across 54 Vbeta and 13 Jbeta. Each CDR3 protein is one row after TCRdb ran MiXCR on the immunoSEQ multiplex PCR reads. The table has under 200,000 distinct CDR3 sequences, roughly 94% seen once. About this clonotype: What it binds is unknown.

Sequencing of TCR beta drew on CD8+ and CD4+ T cells from blood. Study-wide points: The study's TCR sequencing and HLA analysis drew on a certain number of individuals. That number was acknowledged as relatively small.

The germline V gene has CDR1 DFQATT and CDR2 SNEGSKA (reference sequence). The CDR3 runs 15 residues. Material: CD4+ T cells from PBMCs. This TCR derives from a human donor in good health. The chain is built from TRBV20-1 and TRBJ1-2; a possible D gene is TRBD1 (5 bases). In DNA form, the CDR3 reads TGCAGCGGTCAAAGATCAGGGTTCGGCCTCTATGGCTACACCTTC. Translating it yields CSGQRSGFGLYGYTF.